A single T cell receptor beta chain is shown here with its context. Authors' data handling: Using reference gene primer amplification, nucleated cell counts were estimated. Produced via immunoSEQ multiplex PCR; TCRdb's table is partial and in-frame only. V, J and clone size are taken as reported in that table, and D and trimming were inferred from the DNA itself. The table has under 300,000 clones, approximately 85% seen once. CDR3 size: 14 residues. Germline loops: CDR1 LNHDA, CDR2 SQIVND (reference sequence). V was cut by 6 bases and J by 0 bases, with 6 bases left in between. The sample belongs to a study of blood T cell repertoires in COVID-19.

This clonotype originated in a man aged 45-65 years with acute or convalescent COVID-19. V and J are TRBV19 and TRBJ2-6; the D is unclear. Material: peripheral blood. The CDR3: CASSPSSGANVLTF. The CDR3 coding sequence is TGTGCCAGTAGCCCTAGCTCTGGGGCCAACGTCCTGACTTTC.